The next 2 T cell receptor beta chains were all read from a single sample in a study of molecular identifiers for immune sequencing clone quantification. TCRdb re-called the PCR reads through MiXCR, storing one row per CDR3 protein. The sample includes about 640,000 distinct CDR3 sequences, about 20% seen only once; the top ten take 0.85%. The sequenced sample was naive CD8+ T cells from blood, with Jurkat cell RNA spiked in. The sample's subset: FACS-sorted CD8+CD4-CCR7+CD45RA+ naive T cells. The source is a human donor in good health. Some libraries in this study had Jurkat cell RNA spiked in.

This clonotype was counted many times. This rearrangement joins TRBV5-6 to TRBJ2-7; weak D call: TRBD1 (5 bases). Trimming removed 3 bases from V and 3 bases from J, with 10 bases in between. Germline V gene sequence: CDR1 SGHDT, CDR2 YYEEEE. The CDR3 sequence is 13 residues long. CDR3 DNA sequence: TGTGCCAGCAGCTCCGGACACCTCTACGAGCAGTACTTC. Protein product: CASSSGHLYEQYF.

The rearrangement links TRBV12-3 or TRBV12-4 to TRBJ2-7; D remains ambiguous. Trimming took 1 base from V and 3 from J, leaving 10 bases between them. CDR3 length equals 14 residues. CDR3 nucleotide sequence: TGTGCCAGCAGTTTAGGTGGGATTGACTACGAGCAGTACTTC. It translates to CASSLGGIDYEQYF.